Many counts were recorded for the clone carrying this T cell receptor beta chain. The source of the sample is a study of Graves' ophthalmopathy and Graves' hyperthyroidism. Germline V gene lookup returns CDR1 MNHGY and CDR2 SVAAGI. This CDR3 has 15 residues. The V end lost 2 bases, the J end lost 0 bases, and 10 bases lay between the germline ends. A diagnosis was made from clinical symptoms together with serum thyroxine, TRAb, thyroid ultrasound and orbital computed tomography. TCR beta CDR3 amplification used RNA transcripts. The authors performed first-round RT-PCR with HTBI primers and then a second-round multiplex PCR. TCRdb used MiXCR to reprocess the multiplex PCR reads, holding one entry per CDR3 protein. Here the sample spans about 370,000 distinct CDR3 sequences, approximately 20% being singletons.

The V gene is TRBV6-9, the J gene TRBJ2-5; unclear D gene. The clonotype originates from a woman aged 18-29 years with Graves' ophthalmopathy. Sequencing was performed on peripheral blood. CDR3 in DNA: TGTGCCAGCAGTTATATTGGAAGGTACCAAGAGACCCAGTACTTC. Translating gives CASSYIGRYQETQYF.